The sequence of this T cell receptor beta chain was determined in a study of human T cells and chemical hapten exposure. Study-level results: Against controls, expanded TCRs gave rise to significantly more large CDR3 similarity clusters.

The CDR3 is 12 residues long. CDR1 and CDR2 from the germline V gene are SQVTM and ANQGSEA. Time point noted: pre-sensitization, week 0. Treatment noted: therapeutic diphenylcyclopropenone sensitization with weekly scalp DPC. TCRdb redid the calling of the RACE reads with MiXCR, one entry per CDR3 protein. The repertoire includes 150,000 to 200,000 distinct CDR3 sequences, around 30% of them detected once, and less than 3% sits in the top ten. As for this clonotype: The antigen is not known.

The clonotype originates from a woman aged 25 to 39 with alopecia areata. Some clones in this sample may be carry-over from other donors' samples. The material was whole blood, obtained in connection with sensitization to the hapten diphenylcyclopropenone (DPC). The chain couples TRBV29-1 to TRBJ2-2; D possibly uses TRBD1 or TRBD2 (5 bases each). The CDR3 sequence is CSGGQGTGELFF. DNA of the CDR3: TGCTCTGGCGGGCAGGGCACCGGGGAGCTGTTTTTT.